The clone carrying this TCR beta chain was counted ten times or more. Its antigen is not identified. TCRdb reanalysed the multiplex PCR reads using MiXCR and keeps one entry per CDR3 protein. Among 180,000 or so distinct CDR3 sequences listed, about 32% were seen once. This sample is part of a study of breast tumors, draining lymph nodes, adjacent tissues. Findings and caveats of the study: The lymph node origin of tumor T cells was framed as consistent with a hypothesis, not demonstrated. Most tumor T cells seemingly derive from lymph node, then expand in tumor. Tumors had less TCR diversity than lymph nodes, more than nontumor tissue. Tumor and nontumor repertoires were significantly more similar in luminal-like than in basal-like breast cancer.

V dropped 3 bases and J dropped 2 bases, with 12 bases sitting between them. Per germline, CDR1 SGHDT and CDR2 YYEEEE. The CDR3 totals 15 residues. Breast cancer patients provided tissue from their axillary draining lymph nodes. Sample: axillary lymph node tissue. V usage is TRBV5-6 and J usage is TRBJ1-5, with no clear D. The receptor was derived from a female donor with breast cancer. Some clones in this sample may be carry-over from other donors' samples. The CDR3 protein is CASSSLDGRNQPQHF. CDR3 bases: TGTGCCAGCAGCTCCCTGGATGGGCGCAATCAGCCCCAGCATTTT.